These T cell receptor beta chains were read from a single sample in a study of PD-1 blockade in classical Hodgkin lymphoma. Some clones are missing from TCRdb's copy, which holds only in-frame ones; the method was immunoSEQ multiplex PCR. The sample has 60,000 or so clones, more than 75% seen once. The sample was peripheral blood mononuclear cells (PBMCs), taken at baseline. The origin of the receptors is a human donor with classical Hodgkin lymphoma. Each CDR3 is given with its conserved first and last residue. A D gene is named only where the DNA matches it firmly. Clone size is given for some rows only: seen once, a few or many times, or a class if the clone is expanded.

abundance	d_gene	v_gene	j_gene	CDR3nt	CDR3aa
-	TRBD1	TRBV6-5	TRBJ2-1	TGTGCCAGCAGTTACTCGAGGGACAGGGCGGATGAGCAGTTCTTC	CASSYSRDRADEQFF
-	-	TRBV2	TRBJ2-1	TGTGCCAGCAGCGGGGTTGTATTACAGTTCTTC	CASSGVVLQFF
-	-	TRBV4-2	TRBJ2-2	TGTGCCAGCAGGGTCCTTGGTGTGGGGGAGCTGTTTTTT	CASRVLGVGELFF
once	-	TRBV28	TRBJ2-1	TGTGCCAGCAGTTTCCCGGGACACTACAATGAGCAGTTCTTC	CASSFPGHYNEQFF
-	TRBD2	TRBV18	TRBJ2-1	TGTGCCAGCTCATCGGTGACTAGCGGGAGTGAGTATGTTGAGCAGTTCTTC	CASSSVTSGSEYVEQFF
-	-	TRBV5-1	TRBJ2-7	TGCGCCAGCAGCTTGGGATGGGGAGCGTCCTACGAGCAGTACTTC	CASSLGWGASYEQYF
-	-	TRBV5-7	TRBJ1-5	TGTGCCAGCAGGATCGCCCTATCCTCGGCAGGATATCAGCCCCAGCATTTT	CASRIALSSAGYQPQHF
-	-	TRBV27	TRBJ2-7	TGTGCCAGCACCCGCCCCCCGAGCGAGCAGTACTTC	CASTRPPSEQYF
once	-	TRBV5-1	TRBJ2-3	TGCGCTACCAGACGGCGGGGTAGCACAGATACGCAGTATTTT	CATRRRGSTDTQYF
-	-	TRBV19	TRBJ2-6	TGTGCCAGCACGGACGTATCTGGGGCCAACGTCCTGACTTTC	CASTDVSGANVLTF
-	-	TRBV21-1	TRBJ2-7	TGTGCCAGCAGCACGGACAACTCCTACGAGCAGTACTTC	CASSTDNSYEQYF
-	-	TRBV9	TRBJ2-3	TGTGCCAGCACGCGGGGTCAGATCGCAGATACGCAGTATTTT	CASTRGQIADTQYF
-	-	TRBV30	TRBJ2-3	TGTGCCTGGAGTTCCCGACTACCGAGCACAGATACGCAGTATTTT	CAWSSRLPSTDTQYF
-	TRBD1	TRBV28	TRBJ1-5	TGTGCCAGCAGTGCCCCCGGGACAGGGGGCGGGGAGCCCCAGCATTTT	CASSAPGTGGGEPQHF
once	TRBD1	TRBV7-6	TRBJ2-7	TGTGCCAGCAGCGACCGGGACAGGGCCGACAACGAGCAGTACTTC	CASSDRDRADNEQYF
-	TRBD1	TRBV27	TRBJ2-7	TGTGCCAGCAGTTTCAAGACAGGGCTCTACGAGCAGTACTTC	CASSFKTGLYEQYF
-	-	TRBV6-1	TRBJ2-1	TGTGCCAGCAGTGAAATTATAAATGAGCAGTTCTTC	CASSEIINEQFF
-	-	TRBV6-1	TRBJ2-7	TGTGCCAGCAGTGAACACGCCGACGAGCAGTACTTC	CASSEHADEQYF
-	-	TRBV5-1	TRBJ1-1	TGCGCCAGCAGCTTGGTGCAGGGGCTAGCTTTCTTT	CASSLVQGLAFF
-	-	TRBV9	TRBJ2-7	TGTGCCAGCAGCGTAGGGGTGGGCAGCTCCTACGAGCAGTACTTC	CASSVGVGSSYEQYF
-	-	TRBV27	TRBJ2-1	TGTGCCAGCAGTGACGAGACGGCATCCTACAATGAGCAGTTCTTC	CASSDETASYNEQFF
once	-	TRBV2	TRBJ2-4	TGTGCCAGCAGTGGACGCCGCGGGGGCTCCGAAAACATTCAGTACTTC	CASSGRRGGSENIQYF
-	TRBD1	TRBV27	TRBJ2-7	TGTGCCAGCAGCGCCGGGACAGGGACCTACGAGCAGTACTTC	CASSAGTGTYEQYF
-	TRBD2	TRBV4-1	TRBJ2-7	TGCGCCAGCAGCCGTTTACTAGCGGGCGCTTACGAGCAGTACTTC	CASSRLLAGAYEQYF
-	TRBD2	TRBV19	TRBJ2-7	TGTGCCAGTGCGGTCGCTAGCGGGAGGGAGTGGTCCTACGAGCAGTACTTC	CASAVASGREWSYEQYF
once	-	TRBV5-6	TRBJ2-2	TGTGCCAGCAGCTTGTGGGACCAGGGGTGGACCGGGGAGCTGTTTTTT	CASSLWDQGWTGELFF
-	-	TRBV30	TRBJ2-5	TGTGCCTGGAGTGTAGCCAATTCGGAGACCCAGTACTTC	CAWSVANSETQYF
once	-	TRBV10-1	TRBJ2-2	TGCGCCAGCAGCCAGGGGCCCACCGGGGAGCTGTTTTTT	CASSQGPTGELFF
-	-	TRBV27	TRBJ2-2	TGTGCCAGCAGTTGGTTTGGGAACACCGGGGAGCTGTTTTTT	CASSWFGNTGELFF
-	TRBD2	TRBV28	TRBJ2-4	TGTGCCAGCAGTTTCGGGGGGGCCGGAAACATTCAGTACTTC	CASSFGGAGNIQYF
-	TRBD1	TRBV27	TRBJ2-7	TGTGCCAGCAGTTCAACGGGACAGGGCTACGAGCAGTACTTC	CASSSTGQGYEQYF
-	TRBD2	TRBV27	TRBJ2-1	TGTGCCAGCAGGCAGCTCGGACTAGCGGGAGGAGGGAATGAGCAGTTCTTC	CASRQLGLAGGGNEQFF
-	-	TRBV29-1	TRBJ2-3	TGCAGCGTTACCACTGGACACGATACGCAGTATTTT	CSVTTGHDTQYF
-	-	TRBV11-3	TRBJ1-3	TGTGCCAGCAGCACACAGGGCTCTGGAAACACCATATATTTT	CASSTQGSGNTIYF
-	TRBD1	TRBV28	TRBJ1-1	TGTGCCAGCAGTATCACAGGGGGCGTAGCTGAAGCTTTCTTT	CASSITGGVAEAFF
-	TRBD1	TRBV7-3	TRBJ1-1	TGTGCCAGCAGTTCTGGACAGGGTGAAGCTTTCTTT	CASSSGQGEAFF
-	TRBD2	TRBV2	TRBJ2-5	TGTGCCAGTAGCGGGGGGCCAGGGGAGACCCAGTACTTC	CASSGGPGETQYF